This TCR beta chain appears in the sequencing data of a study of blood T cell repertoires in COVID-19. The germline V and J ends were trimmed by 7 bases and 1 base, with 8 bases remaining between them. The CDR3 extends over 13 amino acids. CDR1 is ENHRY and CDR2 is SYGVKD in the germline V gene. Per the original data handling: Amplification of reference gene primers provided the estimated nucleated cell counts. Only in-frame clones appear in the TCRdb table, and some are missing; sequencing was by immunoSEQ multiplex PCR. V and J calls and clone size follow that table, whereas D and trimming were derived from the DNA. The sample yields 280,000 or so clones, just under 90% seen once.

This chain joins TRBV10-3 and TRBJ1-5; D might be TRBD1 (6 bases). The origin of this receptor is a woman between 45 and 65 years old who had been exposed to COVID-19. The specimen sequenced was PBMCs or T cells enriched from blood (not recorded which). The CDR3, as DNA: TGTGCCATCAACAGGGAAAGCAATCAGCCCCAGCATTTT. Protein sequence: CAINRESNQPQHF.